This T cell receptor beta chain was obtained from a study of blood T cell repertoires in COVID-19. Study overall: Both acute and convalescent COVID-19 samples were obtained from the United States, Italy and Spain.

This clone appeared once. TCRdb keeps only in-frame clones here, not all; method: immunoSEQ multiplex PCR. Seen here are roughly 180,000 clones, less than 90% observed once, and the top ten hold about 4.6%. The age range of participants was about 18 to 100 years, with residence in about 25 US areas. Recovery among Cohort 3 donors was established by two negative PCRs, clearance, or symptom resolution. Trimming took 10 bases from V and 4 from J; bases not matched to a gene: 4. This CDR3 contains 11 residues. Source material: PBMCs or T cells enriched from blood (not recorded which). The TCR comes from a woman aged 50 to 60 who had recovered from COVID-19. This rearrangement joins TRBV23-1 to TRBJ2-7; TRBD1 matches 7 bases. TRBV23-1 is designated an ORF whose function remains uncertain. CDR3 residues: CAIRDSYEQYV. The CDR3 DNA is TGCGCCATCCGGGACAGTTACGAGCAGTACGTC.